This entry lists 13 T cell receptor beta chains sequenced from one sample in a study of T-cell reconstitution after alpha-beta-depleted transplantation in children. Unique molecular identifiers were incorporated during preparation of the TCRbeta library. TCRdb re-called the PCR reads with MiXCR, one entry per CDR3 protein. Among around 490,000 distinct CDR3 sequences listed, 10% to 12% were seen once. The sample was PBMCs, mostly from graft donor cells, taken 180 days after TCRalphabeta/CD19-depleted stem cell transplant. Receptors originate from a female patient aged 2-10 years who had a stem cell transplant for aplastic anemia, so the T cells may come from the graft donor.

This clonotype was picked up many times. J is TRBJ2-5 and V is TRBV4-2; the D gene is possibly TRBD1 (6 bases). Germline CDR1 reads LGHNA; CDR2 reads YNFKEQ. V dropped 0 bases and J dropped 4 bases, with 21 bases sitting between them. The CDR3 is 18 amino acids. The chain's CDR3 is CASSQEGRPQGVRETQYF. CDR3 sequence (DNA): TGTGCCAGCAGCCAAGAAGGGAGACCACAGGGAGTACGAGAGACCCAGTACTTC.

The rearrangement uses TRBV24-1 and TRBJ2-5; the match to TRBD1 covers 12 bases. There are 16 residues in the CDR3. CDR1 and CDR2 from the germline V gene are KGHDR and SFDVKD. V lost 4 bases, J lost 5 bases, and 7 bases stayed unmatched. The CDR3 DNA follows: TGTGCCACCAGTGAGAGCGGGACAGGGGGCAGGGAGACCCAGTACTTC. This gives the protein CATSESGTGGRETQYF.

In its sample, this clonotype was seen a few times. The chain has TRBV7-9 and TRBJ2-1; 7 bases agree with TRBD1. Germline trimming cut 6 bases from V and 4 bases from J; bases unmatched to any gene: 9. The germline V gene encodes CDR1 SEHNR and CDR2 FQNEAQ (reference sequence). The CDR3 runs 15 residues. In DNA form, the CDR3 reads TGTGCCAGCAGACCTCCGGGACAGAGTTACAATGAGCAGTTCTTC. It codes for CASRPPGQSYNEQFF.

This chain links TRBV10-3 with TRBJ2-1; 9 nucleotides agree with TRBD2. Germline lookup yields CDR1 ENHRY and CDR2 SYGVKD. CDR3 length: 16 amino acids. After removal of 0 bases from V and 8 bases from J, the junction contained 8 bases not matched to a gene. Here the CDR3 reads CAISESLGREGDEQFF. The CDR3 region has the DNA TGTGCCATCAGTGAGTCCCTCGGGCGGGAGGGCGATGAGCAGTTCTTC.

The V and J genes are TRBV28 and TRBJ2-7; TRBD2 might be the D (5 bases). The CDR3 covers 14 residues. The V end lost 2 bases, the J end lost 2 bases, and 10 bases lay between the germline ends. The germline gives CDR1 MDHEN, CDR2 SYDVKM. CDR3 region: CASSLAQEAYEQYF. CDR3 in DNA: TGTGCCAGCAGTTTAGCCCAGGAGGCCTACGAGCAGTACTTC. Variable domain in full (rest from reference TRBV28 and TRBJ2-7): DVKVTQSSRYLVKRTGEKVFLECVQDMDHENMFWYRQDPGLGLRLIYFSYDVKMKEKGDIPEGYSVSREKKERFSLILESASTNQTSMYLCASSLAQEAYEQYFGPGTRLTVT.

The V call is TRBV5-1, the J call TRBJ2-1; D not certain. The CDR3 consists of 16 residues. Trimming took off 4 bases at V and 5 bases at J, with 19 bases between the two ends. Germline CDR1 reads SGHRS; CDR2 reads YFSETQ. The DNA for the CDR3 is TGCGCCAGCAGCCTGGCGAAGGAACTACTACACAATGAGCAGTTCTTC. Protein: CASSLAKELLHNEQFF.

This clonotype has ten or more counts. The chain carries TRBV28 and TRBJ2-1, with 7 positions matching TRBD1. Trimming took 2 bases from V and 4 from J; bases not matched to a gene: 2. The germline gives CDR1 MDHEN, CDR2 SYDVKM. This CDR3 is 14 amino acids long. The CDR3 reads CASSLVGQYNEQFF. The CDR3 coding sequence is TGTGCCAGCAGTTTAGTGGGACAGTACAATGAGCAGTTCTTC.

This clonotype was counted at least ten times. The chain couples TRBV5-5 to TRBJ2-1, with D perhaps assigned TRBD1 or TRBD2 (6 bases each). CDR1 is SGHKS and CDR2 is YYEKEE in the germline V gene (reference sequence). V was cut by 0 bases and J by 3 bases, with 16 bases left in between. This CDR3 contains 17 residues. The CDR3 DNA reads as TGTGCCAGCAGCTTGGACCTAATGGGGGGCGGCTACAATGAGCAGTTCTTC. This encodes CASSLDLMGGGYNEQFF.

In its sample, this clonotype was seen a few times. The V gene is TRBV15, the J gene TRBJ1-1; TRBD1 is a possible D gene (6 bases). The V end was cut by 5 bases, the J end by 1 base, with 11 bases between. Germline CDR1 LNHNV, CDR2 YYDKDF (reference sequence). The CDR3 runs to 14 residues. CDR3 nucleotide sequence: TGTGCCACCAGCGGCCAGGACAGGAACACTGAAGCTTTCTTT. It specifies CATSGQDRNTEAFF.

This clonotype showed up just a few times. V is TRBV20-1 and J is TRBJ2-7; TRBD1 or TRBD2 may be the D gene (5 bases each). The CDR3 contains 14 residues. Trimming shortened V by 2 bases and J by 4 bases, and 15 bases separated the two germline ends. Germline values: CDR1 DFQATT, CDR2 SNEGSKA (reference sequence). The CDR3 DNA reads TGCAGTGCTAGACAGATGGGGGAGAGGTACGAGCAGTACTTC. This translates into CSARQMGERYEQYF.

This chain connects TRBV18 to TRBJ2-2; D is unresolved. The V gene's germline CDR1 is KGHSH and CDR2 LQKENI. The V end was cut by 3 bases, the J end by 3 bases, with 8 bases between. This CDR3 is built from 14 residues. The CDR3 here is CASSPSADTGELFF. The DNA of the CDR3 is TGTGCCAGCTCACCTTCCGCAGACACCGGGGAGCTGTTTTTT.

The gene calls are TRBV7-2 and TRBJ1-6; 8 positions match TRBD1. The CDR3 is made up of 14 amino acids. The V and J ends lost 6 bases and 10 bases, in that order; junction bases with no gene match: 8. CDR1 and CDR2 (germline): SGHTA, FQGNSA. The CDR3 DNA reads TGTGCCAGCAGAACCGGGACAGGACGGTCACCCCTCCACTTT. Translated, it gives CASRTGTGRSPLHF.

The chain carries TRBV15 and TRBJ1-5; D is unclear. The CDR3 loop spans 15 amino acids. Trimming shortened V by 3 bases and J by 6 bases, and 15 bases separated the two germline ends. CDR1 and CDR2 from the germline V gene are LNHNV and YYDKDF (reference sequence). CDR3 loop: CATSRDLHRAQPQHF. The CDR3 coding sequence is TGTGCCACCAGCAGGGATCTCCACCGGGCTCAGCCCCAGCATTTT.